Included here is one T cell receptor (beta chain) sequence, with context. The assay was immunoSEQ multiplex PCR, and TCRdb's table has in-frame clones only and misses some. The sample lists under 50,000 clones, 92% occurring once. The source of the sample is a study of T cell changes during pregnancy in multiple sclerosis. The junction had 5 bases not matched to a gene; V was cut back by 2 bases and J by 2 bases. CDR1 and CDR2 from the germline V gene are MGHRA and YSYEKL. The CDR3 runs 15 residues. This receptor was obtained from a female donor with multiple sclerosis, enrolled in a pregnancy study. The sample in question was CD8+ T cells from peripheral blood mononuclear cells, obtained before pregnancy. This chain connects TRBV4-1 to TRBJ1-2; 7 nucleotides match TRBD1. CDR3 DNA sequence: TGCGCCAGCAGCCAATACCTGACAGGGAACTATGGCTACACCTTC. Residues: CASSQYLTGNYGYTF.